The 16 T cell receptor beta chains reported below all come from one sample, sequenced in a study of T-cell memory formation after mild COVID-19. Each CDR3 protein is one row after TCRdb ran MiXCR on the 5' RACE reads. The table has under 650,000 distinct CDR3 sequences, 15% to 20% seen once. The sequenced sample consisted of PBMCs or a T cell subset sorted from them (not recorded which). The receptors originated from an adult woman who had mild COVID-19 (a few samples of this study predate the infection). Cell type and time point are not known.

This clonotype was seen only a few times. J is TRBJ1-1 and V is TRBV20-1, with a tentative D call TRBD1 (5 bases). CDR1 is DFQATT and CDR2 is SNEGSKA in the germline V gene (reference sequence). The CDR3 is 14 residues long. V shed 0 bases and J shed 2 bases, with 10 bases lying between them. The CDR3 protein is CSARDRVHNTEAFF. CDR3 in DNA: TGCAGTGCTAGAGACAGGGTTCACAACACTGAAGCTTTCTTT.

This clonotype was observed a single time. This chain uses TRBV20-1 with TRBJ2-7; 8 bases match TRBD1. Germline lookup yields CDR1 DFQATT and CDR2 SNEGSKA (reference sequence). The length of the CDR3 is 12 residues. V shed 5 bases, J shed 7 bases, and the junction held 7 bases outside the gene matches. The CDR3 spells CSARGQGTEQYF. The CDR3, as DNA: TGCAGTGCTCGCGGACAGGGCACGGAGCAGTACTTC.

The gene calls are TRBV5-1 and TRBJ2-5; D call uncertain. Germline V gene sequence: CDR1 SGHRS, CDR2 YFSETQ. The CDR3 length is 13 residues. Deletions cut 5 bases from V and 5 bases from J, with 13 bases between. CDR3 sequence (DNA): TGCGCCAGCAGTTCAAAGGTTGCGGAGACCCAGTACTTC. Translation gives CASSSKVAETQYF.

The chain recombines TRBV7-2 with TRBJ2-7; D may be TRBD1 or TRBD2 (6 bases each). The CDR3 spans 15 residues. Germline lookup yields CDR1 SGHTA and CDR2 FQGNSA. Trimming stripped 3 bases from V and 4 bases from J, with 16 bases between. Here the CDR3 DNA reads TGTGCCAGCAGCTTGGGTTGGGGGGCGACGTACGAGCAGTACTTC. Its translation: CASSLGWGATYEQYF.

This clonotype appeared a single time. The gene calls are TRBV6-5 and TRBJ1-4; D remains unclear. The CDR3 consists of 16 residues. Germline CDR1 and CDR2: MNHEY and SVGAGI. Trimming cost V 6 bases and J 7 bases, with 21 bases left between them. CDR3 amino acids: CASRSTRGVRREKLFF. CDR3 nucleotide sequence: TGTGCCAGCAGATCAACCCGGGGTGTGAGACGTGAAAAACTGTTTTTT.

The chain joins TRBV6-2 or TRBV6-3 to TRBJ2-7; possible D gene TRBD1, 6 bases. Germline CDR1 and CDR2: MNHEY and SVGEGT. Trimming took off 4 bases at V and 4 bases at J, with 11 bases between the two ends. This CDR3 contains 13 residues. The CDR3 DNA reads as TGTGCCAGCAGTTCGTTCACAGGGTACGAGCAGTACTTC. This encodes CASSSFTGYEQYF.

The rearrangement joins TRBV12-3 or TRBV12-4 to TRBJ2-1, with 8 bases lining up with TRBD2. The V segment lost 6 bases and the J segment 10 bases; nucleotides outside the gene matches: 2. This CDR3 comprises 11 residues. As DNA, the CDR3 is TGTGCCAGCAGCCGACTAGCGGAGCAGTTCTTC. Amino acids: CASSRLAEQFF.

This chain joins TRBV9 and TRBJ2-7; no clear D. The CDR3 is 14 amino acids. Trimming cost V 0 bases and J 2 bases, with 9 bases left between them. Germline CDR1 reads SGDLS; CDR2 reads YYNGEE. CDR3 nucleotide sequence: TGTGCCAGCAGCGTAGGAGACGTCGCCTACGAGCAGTACTTC. Protein: CASSVGDVAYEQYF. Together with reference TRBV9 and TRBJ2-7, the CDR3 gives the full variable domain: DSGVTQTPKHLITATGQRVTLRCSPRSGDLSVYWYQQSLDQGLQFLIQYYNGEERAKGNILERFSAQQFPDLHSELNLSSLELGDSALYFCASSVGDVAYEQYFGPGTRLTVT.

The chain couples TRBV7-9 to TRBJ1-1; D is unclear. V shed 6 bases and J shed 4 bases, with 18 bases lying between them. CDR1 and CDR2 (germline): SEHNR, FQNEAQ (reference sequence). This CDR3 region has 15 residues. The CDR3 nucleotides are TGTGCCAGCAGATTGGGCGACGTGGGGAGCACTGAAGCTTTCTTT. Its protein is CASRLGDVGSTEAFF.

V is TRBV20-1 and J is TRBJ1-1; no clear D. Germline CDR1 and CDR2: DFQATT and SNEGSKA (reference sequence). V shed 6 bases and J shed 2 bases, with 13 bases lying between them. The CDR3 spans 13 residues. In nucleotides, the CDR3 is TGCAGTGCCAGTCGTGGCAGTAACACTGAAGCTTTCTTT. It is translated as CSASRGSNTEAFF.

The chain links TRBV5-1 to TRBJ1-4, with D uncertain. This CDR3 is 14 amino acids long. From germline, CDR1 is SGHRS and CDR2 YFSETQ. V was trimmed by 2 bases and J by 6 bases, leaving 11 bases between them. The CDR3 loop reads CASSLFLADEKLFF. CDR3 nucleotide sequence: TGCGCCAGCAGCTTATTCCTGGCTGATGAAAAACTGTTTTTT.

This CDR3 is CASSPQPGTNQPQHF. In nucleotides, the CDR3 is TGTGCCAGCAGCCCCCAACCGGGTACGAATCAGCCCCAGCATTTT. The chain joins TRBV7-2 to TRBJ1-5; no clear D. The germline V and J ends were trimmed by 5 bases and 4 bases, with 15 bases remaining between them. The germline CDR1 and CDR2 sequences are SGHTA and FQGNSA. CDR3 length: 15 residues.

The chain carries TRBV7-9 and TRBJ2-2; 7 bases fit TRBD2. Germline V gene lookup returns CDR1 SEHNR and CDR2 FQNEAQ (reference sequence). This CDR3 has 16 amino acids. J was trimmed by 0 bases and V by 3 bases; bases with no gene match: 4. The CDR3 DNA follows: TGTGCCAGCAGCTTCAGTCGGGGGGCGAACACCGGGGAGCTGTTTTTT. It translates to CASSFSRGANTGELFF.

This chain connects TRBV5-5 to TRBJ2-7; possible D gene TRBD2, 5 bases. Germline values: CDR1 SGHKS, CDR2 YYEKEE (reference sequence). CDR3 size: 16 residues. V dropped 0 bases and J dropped 7 bases, with 20 bases sitting between them. The CDR3 here is CASSLAGETMLREQYF. CDR3 coding DNA: TGTGCCAGCAGCTTGGCCGGGGAGACAATGCTCCGGGAGCAGTACTTC. Filled out from reference TRBV5-5 and TRBJ2-7, the complete variable domain reads DAGVTQSPTHLIKTRGQQVTLRCSPISGHKSVSWYQQVLGQGPQFIFQYYEKEERGRGNFPDRFSARQFPNYSSELNVNALLLGDSALYLCASSLAGETMLREQYFGPGTRLTVT.

This clonotype has just a few counts. The chain links TRBV5-1 to TRBJ2-7, with D possibly being TRBD1 or TRBD2 (5 bases each). The germline V gene has CDR1 SGHRS and CDR2 YFSETQ. CDR3 length: 15 residues. V was cut by 3 bases and J by 5 bases, with 18 bases left in between. This CDR3 is CASSSRDVGLDEQYF. CDR3 sequence (DNA): TGCGCCAGCAGCTCCAGGGACGTGGGTTTGGACGAGCAGTACTTC.

The rearrangement joins TRBV6-5 to TRBJ1-4; D may be TRBD1 (6 bases). CDR3 size: 15 residues. Trimming took 6 bases from V and 7 from J, leaving 18 bases between them. CDR1 MNHEY and CDR2 SVGAGI come from the germline V gene. In nucleotides, the CDR3 is TGTGCCAGCAGGCGCTTCTTACAGGGATCTGAAAAACTGTTTTTT. It yields the protein CASRRFLQGSEKLFF.